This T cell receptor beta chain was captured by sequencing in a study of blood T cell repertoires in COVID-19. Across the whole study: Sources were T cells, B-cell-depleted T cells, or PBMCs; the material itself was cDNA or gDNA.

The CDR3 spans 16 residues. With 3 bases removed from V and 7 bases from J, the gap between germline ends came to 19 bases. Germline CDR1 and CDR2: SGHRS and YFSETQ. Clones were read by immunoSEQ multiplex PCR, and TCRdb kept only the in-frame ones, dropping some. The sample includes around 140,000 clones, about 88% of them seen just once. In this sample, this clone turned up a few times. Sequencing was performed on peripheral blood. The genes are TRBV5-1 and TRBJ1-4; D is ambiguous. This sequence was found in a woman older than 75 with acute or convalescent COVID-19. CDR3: CASSSGWSGEGEKLFF. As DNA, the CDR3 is TGCGCCAGCAGCTCCGGGTGGTCCGGGGAGGGTGAAAAACTGTTTTTT.